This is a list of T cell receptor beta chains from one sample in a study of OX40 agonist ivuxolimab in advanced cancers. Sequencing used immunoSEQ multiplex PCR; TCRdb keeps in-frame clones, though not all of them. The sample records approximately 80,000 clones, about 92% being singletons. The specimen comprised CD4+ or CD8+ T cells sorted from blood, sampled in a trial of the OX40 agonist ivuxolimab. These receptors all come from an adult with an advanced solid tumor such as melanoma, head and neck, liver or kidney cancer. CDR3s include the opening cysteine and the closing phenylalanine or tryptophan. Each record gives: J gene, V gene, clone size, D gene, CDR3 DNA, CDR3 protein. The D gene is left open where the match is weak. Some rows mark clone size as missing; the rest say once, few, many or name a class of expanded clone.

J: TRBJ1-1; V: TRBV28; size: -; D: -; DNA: TGTGCCAGCAGTCCACGGACGGATCAGAACACTGCAGCTTTCTTT; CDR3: CASSPRTDQNTAAFF
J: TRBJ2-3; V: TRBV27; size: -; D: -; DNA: TGTGCCAGCAGTTTACAGGGGCAGAGCACAGATACGCAGTATTTT; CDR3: CASSLQGQSTDTQYF
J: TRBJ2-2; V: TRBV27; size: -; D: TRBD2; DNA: TGTGCCAGCAGACTAGCGGCGAACACCGGGGAGCTGTTTTTT; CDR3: CASRLAANTGELFF
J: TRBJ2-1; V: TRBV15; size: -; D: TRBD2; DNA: TGTGCCACCAGCAGAGAGATTCCGGGACTAGCGGGTGGCAATGAGCAGTTCTTC; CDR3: CATSREIPGLAGGNEQFF
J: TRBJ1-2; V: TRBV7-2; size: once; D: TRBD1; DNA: TGTGCCAGCAGCACACCTCAGGGGGTCCAGTGGTTTTACTATGGCTACACCTTC; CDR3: CASSTPQGVQWFYYGYTF
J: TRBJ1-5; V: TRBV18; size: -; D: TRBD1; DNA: TGTGCCAGCTCACAGCAGGGGGCTTATCAGCCCCAGCATTTT; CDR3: CASSQQGAYQPQHF
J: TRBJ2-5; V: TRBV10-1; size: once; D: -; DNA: TGCGCCAGCAGCCGAACCCAAGAGACCCAGTACTTC; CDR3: CASSRTQETQYF
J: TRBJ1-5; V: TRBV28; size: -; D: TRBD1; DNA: TGTGCCAGCAGACCAAACCCTGGGAGGGGGCGAAATCAGCCCCAGCATTTT; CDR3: CASRPNPGRGRNQPQHF
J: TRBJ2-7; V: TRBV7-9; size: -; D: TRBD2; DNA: TGTGCCAGCAAGTGGGTAGCGGGGGTCGCCTTTCTCGAGCAGTACTTC; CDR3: CASKWVAGVAFLEQYF
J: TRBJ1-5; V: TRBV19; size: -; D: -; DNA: TGTGCCAGTAGCGGCCCGACACTTAATCAGCCCCAGCATTTT; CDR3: CASSGPTLNQPQHF
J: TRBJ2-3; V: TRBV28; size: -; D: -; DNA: TGTGCCAGCAGTTTAGCTAGCGAGAGCACAGATACGCAGTATTTT; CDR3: CASSLASESTDTQYF
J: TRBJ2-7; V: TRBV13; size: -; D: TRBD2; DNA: TGTGCCAGCAGCTTAATCCGGGGGGACCGTCCCTACGAGCAGTACTTC; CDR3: CASSLIRGDRPYEQYF
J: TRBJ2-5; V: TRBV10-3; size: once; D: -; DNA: TGTGCCATCAGTGCAACGCGCCAAGAGACCCAGTACTTC; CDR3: CAISATRQETQYF
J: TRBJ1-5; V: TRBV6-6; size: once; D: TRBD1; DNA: TGTGCCAGCACCGACAGGGGCGGCAATCAGCCCCAGCATTTT; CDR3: CASTDRGGNQPQHF
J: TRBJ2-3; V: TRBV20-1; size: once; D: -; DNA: TGCAGTGCCCGAGAGGCGGATACGCAGTATTTT; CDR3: CSAREADTQYF
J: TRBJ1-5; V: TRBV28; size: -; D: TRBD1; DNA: TGTGCCAGCAGATTCGTTGGACAGGGTGATCAGCCCCAGCATTTT; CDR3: CASRFVGQGDQPQHF
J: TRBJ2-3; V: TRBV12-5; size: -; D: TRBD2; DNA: TGTGCTAGTGGTTCCGGCGGACTAGCGGGCACAGATACGCAGTATTTT; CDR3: CASGSGGLAGTDTQYF
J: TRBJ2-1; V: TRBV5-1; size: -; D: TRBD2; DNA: TGCGCCAGCAGCCCCCGCACTAGCGGCCACAATGAGCAGTTCTTC; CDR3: CASSPRTSGHNEQFF
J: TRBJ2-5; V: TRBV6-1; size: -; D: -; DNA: TGTGCCAGCAGTGGGAAGAGTAAAGAGACCCAGTACTTC; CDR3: CASSGKSKETQYF
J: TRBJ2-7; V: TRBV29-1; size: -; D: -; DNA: TGCAGCGCCGGGAAAGGGGGTCCCGAGCAGTACTTC; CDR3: CSAGKGGPEQYF
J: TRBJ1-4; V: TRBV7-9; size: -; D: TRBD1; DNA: TGTGCCAGCAGCTTAGGGACAGGGGAACGTGAAAAACTGTTTTTT; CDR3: CASSLGTGEREKLFF
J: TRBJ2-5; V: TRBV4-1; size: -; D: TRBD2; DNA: TGCGCCAGCAGCCAAGATCTACGGGAGGGGCGCGAAGAGACCCAGTACTTC; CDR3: CASSQDLREGREETQYF
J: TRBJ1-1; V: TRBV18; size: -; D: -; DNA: TGTGCCAGCTCACCACCAGAGGGGCGGGTTGGAGCTTTCTTT; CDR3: CASSPPEGRVGAFF
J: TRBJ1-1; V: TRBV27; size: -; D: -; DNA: TGTGCCAGCAATCCCTTAGGGACGGGAAACACTGAAGCTTTCTTT; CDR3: CASNPLGTGNTEAFF